The rows below give T cell receptor beta chains drawn from one sample of a study of T cells in Graves' hyperthyroidism and ophthalmopathy. Each CDR3 protein is one row after TCRdb ran MiXCR on the multiplex PCR reads. The sample holds about 480,000 distinct CDR3 sequences, approximately 25% seen once. The sequenced sample consisted of blood. These receptors were taken from a woman aged 25 to 39 with Graves' ophthalmopathy. Each CDR3 is given with its conserved first and last residue. Fields, in order: clone size, V gene, J gene, D gene, CDR3 DNA, CDR3 protein. D genes are given only for firm matches. Clone size is given for some rows only: seen once, a few or many times, or a class if the clone is expanded.

>few|TRBV2|TRBJ1-2|-
TGTGCCAGCAGTGATCGGGGCACCCTCTGGGGCTACACCTTC
CASSDRGTLWGYTF
>many|TRBV5-1|TRBJ1-2|-
TGCGCCAGCAGCGAGGACAGCTATGGCTACACCTTC
CASSEDSYGYTF
>many|TRBV29-1|TRBJ2-7|TRBD1
TGCAGCGCAACCGGGACAGGGGTGTACGAGCAGTACTTC
CSATGTGVYEQYF
>many|TRBV15|TRBJ1-3|-
TGTGCCACCAGCAGAGTTTTAGCATCTGGAAACACCATATATTTT
CATSRVLASGNTIYF
>-|TRBV7-9|TRBJ2-2|TRBD1
TGTGCCAGCAGCTCATTTACAGGGGATGGCGGGGAGCTGTTTTTT
CASSSFTGDGGELFF
>-|TRBV25-1|TRBJ2-4|-
TGTGCCAGCAGTGTGGCTGGGGCAGGGTTAAACATTCAGTACTTC
CASSVAGAGLNIQYF
>-|TRBV27|TRBJ1-2|TRBD1
TGTGCCAGCAGTTTATCGGGACAGAACTATGGCTACACCTTC
CASSLSGQNYGYTF
>many|TRBV6-5|TRBJ1-2|-
TGTGCCAGCAGTTTCCTCAGGGATGGCTACACCTTC
CASSFLRDGYTF
>many|TRBV12-3/TRBV12-4|TRBJ1-1|TRBD1
TGTGCCAGCAGTTTGAAGGCAGGGGGCACTGAAGCTTTCTTT
CASSLKAGGTEAFF
>many|TRBV3-1|TRBJ2-5|TRBD1
TGTGCCAGCAGCCAAGGAACCGGGACAGGGGGCGAGACCCAGTACTTC
CASSQGTGTGGETQYF
>-|TRBV30|TRBJ2-6|TRBD2
TGTGCCTGGAGTGGGGGGGGGACCGTCTCTGGGGCCAACGTCCTGACTTTC
CAWSGGGTVSGANVLTF
>few|TRBV30|TRBJ2-3|-
TGTGCCTGGAGTAGGGGCAGACCAGATACGCAGTATTTT
CAWSRGRPDTQYF
>many|TRBV27|TRBJ1-2|-
TGTGCCAGCAGTTTTGGACGGTTCGCCTATGGCTACACCTTC
CASSFGRFAYGYTF
>few|TRBV5-5|TRBJ1-2|-
TGTGCCAGCAGCTACGGGGCGGTAATCTATGGCTACACCTTC
CASSYGAVIYGYTF
>few|TRBV28|TRBJ2-2|-
TGTGCCAGCAGTCCCTTTAGTGGCAACACCGGGGAGCTGTTTTTT
CASSPFSGNTGELFF
>-|TRBV6-1|TRBJ1-2|TRBD1
TGTGCCAGCAGTGAGGGGCAGGGGGCGGATGGCTACACCTTC
CASSEGQGADGYTF
>many|TRBV12-3/TRBV12-4|TRBJ2-7|-
TGTGCCAGCAGTTTCGGGGTAACCTACGAGCAGTACTTC
CASSFGVTYEQYF